These 8 T cell receptor beta chains came from one sample sequenced in a study of T cell responses to AZD1222 COVID-19 vaccine. Using immunoSEQ multiplex PCR, the repertoire was profiled, and TCRdb retains in-frame clones only, with some absent. The sample carries tens of thousands of clones, around three quarters recorded once. Material: peripheral blood, obtained on day 0 of AZD1222 vaccination. These receptors were taken from an adult in good health.

The chain links TRBV11-2 to TRBJ2-5; unclear D gene. The germline gives CDR1 SGHAT, CDR2 FQNNGV. The CDR3 spans 15 residues. Between the trimmed V and J ends, which lost 5 bases and 2 bases, there was a span of 15 bases. The CDR3 region is CASSRPSTQQETQYF. The CDR3 DNA reads TGTGCCAGCAGCCGCCCCTCGACTCAGCAAGAGACCCAGTACTTC.

This chain joins TRBV7-8 and TRBJ2-7; a possible D gene is TRBD1 (5 bases). There are 15 residues in the CDR3. Germline CDR1 SGHVS, CDR2 FQNEAQ. Trimming removed 3 bases at V and 0 bases at J, with 12 bases between. The CDR3, as DNA: TGTGCCAGCAGCTTTGCAGGGCCGAGCTCCTACGAGCAGTACTTC. Residues: CASSFAGPSSYEQYF.

This sequence joins TRBV10-2 and TRBJ1-5; D gene unclear. The CDR3 runs 13 residues. CDR1 and CDR2 (germline): WSHSY, SAAADI. V lost 5 bases to trimming and J lost 0 bases, with 5 bases between them. For the CDR3, the DNA is TGCGCCAGCAGTAGAATTAGCAATCAGCCCCAGCATTTT. This encodes CASSRISNQPQHF.

V is TRBV27 and J is TRBJ1-5; 7 bases are shared with TRBD1. The CDR3 contains 15 residues. Per the germline V gene, CDR1 is MNHEY and CDR2 is SMNVEV (reference sequence). The V gene end was trimmed by 0 bases and the J gene end by 6 bases; junction bases not matched to a gene: 5. This CDR3 is CASSLSEGAAQPQHF. The CDR3 coding sequence is TGTGCCAGCAGTTTATCGGAGGGGGCTGCTCAGCCCCAGCATTTT.

The J gene is TRBJ1-1, the V gene TRBV7-2, with 7 bases lining up with TRBD1. The CDR3 contains 14 residues. The ends lost 2 bases at V and 4 bases at J; junction bases unmatched: 4. CDR1 and CDR2 (germline): SGHTA, FQGNSA. The CDR3 sequence: CASSLTGVATEAFF. CDR3 bases: TGTGCCAGCAGCTTAACAGGGGTGGCCACTGAAGCTTTCTTT.

V and J are TRBV6-5 and TRBJ1-6; D is unclear. The CDR3 extends over 11 amino acids. The V end lost 5 bases, the J end lost 7 bases, and 3 bases lay between the germline ends. Germline assignment: CDR1 MNHEY and CDR2 SVGAGI. The CDR3 protein is CASSRNSPLHF. CDR3 coding DNA: TGTGCCAGCAGTAGGAATTCACCCCTCCACTTT.

This clone was counted only a few times. V gene TRBV7-8 combines with J gene TRBJ1-2; 8 nucleotides align to TRBD1. This CDR3 region has 14 residues. The V and J ends lost 5 bases and 5 bases, in that order; junction bases with no gene match: 7. Germline V gene lookup returns CDR1 SGHVS and CDR2 FQNEAQ. CDR3 nucleotides: TGTGCCAGCAGCCTACGGACAGGGAAGTATGGCTACACCTTC. The encoded protein is CASSLRTGKYGYTF.

The gene calls are TRBV5-1 and TRBJ1-1; no clear D. With 4 bases removed from V and 1 base from J, the gap between germline ends came to 14 bases. The CDR3 loop spans 15 amino acids. The germline gives CDR1 SGHRS, CDR2 YFSETQ. CDR3 in amino acids: CASSPARGSNTEAFF. The DNA for the CDR3 is TGCGCCAGCAGCCCGGCTCGGGGTTCGAACACTGAAGCTTTCTTT.